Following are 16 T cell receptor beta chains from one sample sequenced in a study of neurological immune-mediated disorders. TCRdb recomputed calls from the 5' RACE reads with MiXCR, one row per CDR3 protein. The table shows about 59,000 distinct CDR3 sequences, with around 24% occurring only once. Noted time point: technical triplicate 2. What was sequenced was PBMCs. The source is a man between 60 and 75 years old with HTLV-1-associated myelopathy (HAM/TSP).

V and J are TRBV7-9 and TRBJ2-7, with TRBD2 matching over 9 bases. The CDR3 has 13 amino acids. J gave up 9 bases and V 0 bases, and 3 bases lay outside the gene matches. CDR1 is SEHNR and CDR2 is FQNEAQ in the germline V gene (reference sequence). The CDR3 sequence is CASSLAGLAWQYF. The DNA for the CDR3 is TGTGCCAGCAGCTTAGCGGGACTAGCTTGGCAGTACTTC.

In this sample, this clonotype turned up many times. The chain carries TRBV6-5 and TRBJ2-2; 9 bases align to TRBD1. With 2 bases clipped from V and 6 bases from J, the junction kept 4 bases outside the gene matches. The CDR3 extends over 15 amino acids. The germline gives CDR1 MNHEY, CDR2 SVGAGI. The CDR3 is CASSYGTGFPGELFF. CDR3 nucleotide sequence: TGTGCCAGCAGTTACGGGACAGGGTTCCCCGGGGAGCTGTTTTTT.

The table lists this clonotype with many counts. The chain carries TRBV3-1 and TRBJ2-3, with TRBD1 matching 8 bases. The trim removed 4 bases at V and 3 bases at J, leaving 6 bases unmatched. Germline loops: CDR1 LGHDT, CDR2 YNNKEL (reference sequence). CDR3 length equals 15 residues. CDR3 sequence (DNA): TGTGCCAGCAGCCGTATGACAGGGGTGACAGATACGCAGTATTTT. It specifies CASSRMTGVTDTQYF.

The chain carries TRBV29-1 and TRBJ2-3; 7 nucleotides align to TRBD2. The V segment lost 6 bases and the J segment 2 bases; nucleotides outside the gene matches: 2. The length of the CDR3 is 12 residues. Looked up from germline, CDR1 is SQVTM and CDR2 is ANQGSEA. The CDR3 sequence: CSVERDTDTQYF. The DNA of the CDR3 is TGCAGCGTCGAGCGGGACACAGATACGCAGTATTTT.

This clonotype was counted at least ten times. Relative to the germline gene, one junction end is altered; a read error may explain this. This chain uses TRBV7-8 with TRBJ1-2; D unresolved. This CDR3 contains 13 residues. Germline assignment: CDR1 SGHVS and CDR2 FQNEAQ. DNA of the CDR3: TGTGTCAGCAGCTTAGGCGGAGAACGCTCGAGCACCTTC. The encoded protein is CVSSLGGERSSTF.

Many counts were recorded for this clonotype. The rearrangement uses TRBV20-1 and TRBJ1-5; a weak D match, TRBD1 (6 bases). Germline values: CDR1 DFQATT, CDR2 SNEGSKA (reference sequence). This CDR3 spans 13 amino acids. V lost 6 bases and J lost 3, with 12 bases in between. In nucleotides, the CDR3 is TGCAGTGCCATACAGGGCTTCAATCAGCCCCAGCATTTT. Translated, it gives CSAIQGFNQPQHF.

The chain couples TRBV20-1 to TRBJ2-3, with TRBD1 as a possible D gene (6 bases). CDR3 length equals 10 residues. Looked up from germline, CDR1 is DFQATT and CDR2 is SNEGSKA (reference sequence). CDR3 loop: CIQGTDTQYF. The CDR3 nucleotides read TGCATACAGGGTACAGATACGCAGTATTTT.

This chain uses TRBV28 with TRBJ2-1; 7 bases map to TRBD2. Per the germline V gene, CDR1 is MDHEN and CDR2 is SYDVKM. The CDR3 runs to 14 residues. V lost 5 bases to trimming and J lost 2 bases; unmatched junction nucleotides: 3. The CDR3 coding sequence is TGTGCCAGCAGTAAAGCGGGAACCTACAATGAGCAGTTCTTC. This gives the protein CASSKAGTYNEQFF.

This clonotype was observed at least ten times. The chain's CDR3 is CASSWRTDTQYF. The CDR3 DNA reads TGTGCCAGCAGTTGGCGCACAGATACGCAGTATTTT. The rearrangement links TRBV28 to TRBJ2-3; D gene uncertain. Germline assignment: CDR1 MDHEN and CDR2 SYDVKM. This CDR3 comprises 12 residues. V shed 4 bases and J shed 1 base, with 3 bases lying between them.

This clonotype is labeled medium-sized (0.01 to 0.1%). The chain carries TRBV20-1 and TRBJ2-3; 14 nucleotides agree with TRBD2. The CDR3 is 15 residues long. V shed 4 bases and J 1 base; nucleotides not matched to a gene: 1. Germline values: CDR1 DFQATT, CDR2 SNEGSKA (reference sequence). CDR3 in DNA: TGCAGTGCTACGGGACTAGCGGGAGGCACAGATACGCAGTATTTT. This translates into CSATGLAGGTDTQYF.

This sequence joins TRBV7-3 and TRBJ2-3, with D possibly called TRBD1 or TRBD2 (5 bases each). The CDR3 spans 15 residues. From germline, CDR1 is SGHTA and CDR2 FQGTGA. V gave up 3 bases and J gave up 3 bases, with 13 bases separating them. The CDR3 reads CASSLGVTSTDTQYF. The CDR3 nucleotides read TGTGCCAGCAGCTTGGGGGTAACTAGTACAGATACGCAGTATTTT. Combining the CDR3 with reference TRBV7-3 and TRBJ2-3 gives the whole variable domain GAGVSQTPSNKVTEKGKYVELRCDPISGHTALYWYRQSLGQGPEFLIYFQGTGAADDSGLPNDRFFAVRPEGSVSTLKIQRTERGDSAVYLCASSLGVTSTDTQYFGPGTRLTVL.

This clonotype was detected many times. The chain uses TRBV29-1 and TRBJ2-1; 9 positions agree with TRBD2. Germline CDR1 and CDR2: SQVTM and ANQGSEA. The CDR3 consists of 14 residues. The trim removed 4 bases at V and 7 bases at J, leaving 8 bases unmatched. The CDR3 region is CSVGGGRAGNEQFF. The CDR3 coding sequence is TGCAGCGTTGGAGGCGGGAGGGCCGGGAATGAGCAGTTCTTC.

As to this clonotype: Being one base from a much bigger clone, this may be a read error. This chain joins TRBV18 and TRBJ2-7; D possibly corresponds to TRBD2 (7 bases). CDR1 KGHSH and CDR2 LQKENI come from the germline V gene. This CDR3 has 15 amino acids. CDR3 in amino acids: CSSSPSAGASYEQYF. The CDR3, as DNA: TGTTCCAGCTCACCCTCGGCGGGGGCCTCCTACGAGCAGTACTTC.

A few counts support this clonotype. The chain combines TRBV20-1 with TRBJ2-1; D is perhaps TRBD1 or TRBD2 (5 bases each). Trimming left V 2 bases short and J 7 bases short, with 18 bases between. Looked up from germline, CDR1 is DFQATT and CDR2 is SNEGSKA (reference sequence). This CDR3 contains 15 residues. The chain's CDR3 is CSARSGEGRRNEQFF. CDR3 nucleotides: TGCAGTGCTAGATCTGGCGAGGGGAGACGGAATGAGCAGTTCTTC.

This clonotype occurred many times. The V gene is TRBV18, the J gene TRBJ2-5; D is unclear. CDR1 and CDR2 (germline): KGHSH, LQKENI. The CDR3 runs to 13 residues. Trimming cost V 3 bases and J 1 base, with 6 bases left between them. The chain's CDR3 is CASSPSIQETQYF. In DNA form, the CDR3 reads TGTGCCAGCTCACCGAGTATCCAAGAGACCCAGTACTTC.

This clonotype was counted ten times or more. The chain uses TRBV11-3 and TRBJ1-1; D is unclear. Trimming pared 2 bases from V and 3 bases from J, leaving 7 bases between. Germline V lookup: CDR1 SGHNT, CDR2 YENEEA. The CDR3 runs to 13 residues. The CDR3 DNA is TGTGCCAGCAGCTTAACTAGGGACACTGAAGCTTTCTTT. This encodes CASSLTRDTEAFF.